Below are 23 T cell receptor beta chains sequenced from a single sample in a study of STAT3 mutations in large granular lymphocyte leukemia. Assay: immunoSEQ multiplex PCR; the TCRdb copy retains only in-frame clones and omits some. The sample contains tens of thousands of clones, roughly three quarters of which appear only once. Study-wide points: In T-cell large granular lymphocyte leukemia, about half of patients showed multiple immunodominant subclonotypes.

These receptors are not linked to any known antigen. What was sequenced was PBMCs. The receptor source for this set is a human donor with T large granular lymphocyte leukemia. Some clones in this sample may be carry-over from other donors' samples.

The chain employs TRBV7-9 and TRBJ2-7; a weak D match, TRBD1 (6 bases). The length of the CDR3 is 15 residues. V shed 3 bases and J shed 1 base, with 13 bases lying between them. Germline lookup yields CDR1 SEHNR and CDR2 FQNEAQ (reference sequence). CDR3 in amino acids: CASSLSQGLSYEQYF. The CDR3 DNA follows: TGTGCCAGCAGCTTGTCGCAGGGGTTGTCCTACGAGCAGTACTTC.

The CDR3, as DNA: TGTGCTAGTGTCTCAGAGGGGTTCGGTTCCTACAATGAGCAGTTCTTC. Its translation is CASVSEGFGSYNEQFF. The V call is TRBV12-5, the J call TRBJ2-1; D may be TRBD1 or TRBD2 (5 bases each). Germline CDR1 and CDR2: LGHNT and FRNRAP. The CDR3 covers 16 residues. V was cut by 7 bases and J by 1 base, with 17 bases left in between.

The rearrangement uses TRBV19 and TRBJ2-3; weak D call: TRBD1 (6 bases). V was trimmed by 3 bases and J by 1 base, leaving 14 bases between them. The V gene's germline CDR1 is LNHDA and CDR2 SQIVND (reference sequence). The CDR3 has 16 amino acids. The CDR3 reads CASSMGQGSGTDTQYF. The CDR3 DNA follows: TGTGCCAGTAGTATGGGGCAGGGGAGCGGCACAGATACGCAGTATTTT.

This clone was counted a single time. CDR3 region: CASSVAPGGQYEQYF. CDR3 bases: TGTGCCAGCAGCGTAGCCCCAGGGGGCCAATACGAGCAGTACTTC. The rearrangement uses TRBV9 and TRBJ2-7, with 8 nucleotides matching TRBD1. The ends lost 0 bases at V and 4 bases at J; junction bases unmatched: 6. CDR3 length: 15 residues. CDR1 and CDR2 from the germline V gene are SGDLS and YYNGEE. The whole variable domain, filled in from reference TRBV9 and TRBJ2-7, reads DSGVTQTPKHLITATGQRVTLRCSPRSGDLSVYWYQQSLDQGLQFLIQYYNGEERAKGNILERFSAQQFPDLHSELNLSSLELGDSALYFCASSVAPGGQYEQYFGPGTRLTVT.

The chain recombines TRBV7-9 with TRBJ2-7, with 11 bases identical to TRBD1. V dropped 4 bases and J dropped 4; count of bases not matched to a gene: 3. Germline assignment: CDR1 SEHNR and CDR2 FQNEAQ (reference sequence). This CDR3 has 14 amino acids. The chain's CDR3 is CASSSDRGRYEQYF. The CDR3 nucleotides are TGTGCCAGCAGCTCGGACAGGGGGCGTTACGAGCAGTACTTC.

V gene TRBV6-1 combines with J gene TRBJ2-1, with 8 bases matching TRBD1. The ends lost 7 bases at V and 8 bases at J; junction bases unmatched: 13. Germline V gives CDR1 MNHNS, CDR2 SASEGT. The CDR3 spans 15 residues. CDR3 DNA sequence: TGTGCCAGCACCGTTATGGGGACAGGTCCAGATGAGCAGTTCTTC. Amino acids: CASTVMGTGPDEQFF.

CDR3 nucleotides: TGCAGCGTTGAAGATGGGGGACCAAACTATGGCTACACCTTC. It is translated as CSVEDGGPNYGYTF. The V gene is TRBV29-1, the J gene TRBJ1-2; D is perhaps TRBD1 (5 bases). The ends were cut back, 0 bases at V and 2 bases at J, with 10 bases in the middle. The CDR3 is 14 amino acids. Germline V gene lookup returns CDR1 SQVTM and CDR2 ANQGSEA.

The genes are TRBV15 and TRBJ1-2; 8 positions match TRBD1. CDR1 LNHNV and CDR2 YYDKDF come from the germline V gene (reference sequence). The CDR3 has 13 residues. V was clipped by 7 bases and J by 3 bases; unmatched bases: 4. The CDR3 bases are TGTGCCACCACAGGACAGGGTGACTATGGCTACACCTTC. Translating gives CATTGQGDYGYTF.

The CDR3 bases are TGTGCCAGCAGCCACGGACAGGGGGCGGTCACTGAAGCTTTCTTT. Translating it yields CASSHGQGAVTEAFF. This rearrangement joins TRBV7-2 to TRBJ1-1; 11 positions agree with TRBD1. The CDR3 consists of 15 residues. V lost 5 bases, J lost 4 bases, and 6 bases stayed unmatched. CDR1 and CDR2 from the germline V gene are SGHTA and FQGNSA. Together with reference TRBV7-2 and TRBJ1-1, the CDR3 gives the full variable domain: GAGVSQSPSNKVTEKGKDVELRCDPISGHTALYWYRQSLGQGLEFLIYFQGNSAPDKSGLPSDRFSAERTGGSVSTLTIQRTQQEDSAVYLCASSHGQGAVTEAFFGQGTRLTVV.

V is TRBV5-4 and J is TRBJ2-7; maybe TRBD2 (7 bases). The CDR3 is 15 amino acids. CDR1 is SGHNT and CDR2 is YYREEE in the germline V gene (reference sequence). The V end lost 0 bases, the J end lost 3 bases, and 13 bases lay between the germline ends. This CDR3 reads CASSLGAGADYEQYV. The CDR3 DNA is TGTGCCAGCAGCTTGGGGGCGGGGGCGGACTACGAGCAGTACGTC.

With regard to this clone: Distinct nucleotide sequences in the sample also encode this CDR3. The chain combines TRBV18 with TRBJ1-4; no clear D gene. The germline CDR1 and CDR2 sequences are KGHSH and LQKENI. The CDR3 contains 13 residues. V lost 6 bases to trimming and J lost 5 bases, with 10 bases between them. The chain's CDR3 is CASSRGENEKLFF. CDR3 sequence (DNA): TGTGCCAGCTCTCGCGGGGAGAATGAAAAACTGTTTTTT. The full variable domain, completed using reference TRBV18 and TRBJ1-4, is NAGVMQNPRHLVRRRGQEARLRCSPMKGHSHVYWYRQLPEEGLKFMVYLQKENIIDESGMPKERFSAEFPKEGPSILRIQQVVRGDSAAYFCASSRGENEKLFFGSGTQLSVL.

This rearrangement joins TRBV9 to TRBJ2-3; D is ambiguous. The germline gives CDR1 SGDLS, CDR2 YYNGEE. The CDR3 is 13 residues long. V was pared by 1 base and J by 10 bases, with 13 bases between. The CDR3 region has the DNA TGTGCCAGCAGCGTAAGCTACTCTTCGTCGCAGTATTTT. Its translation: CASSVSYSSSQYF.

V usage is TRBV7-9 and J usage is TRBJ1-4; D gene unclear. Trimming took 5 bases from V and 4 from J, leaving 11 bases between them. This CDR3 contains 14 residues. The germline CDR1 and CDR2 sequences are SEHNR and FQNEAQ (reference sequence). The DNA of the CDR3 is TGTGCCAGCAGCGCCCCCACTGATAATGAAAAACTGTTTTTT. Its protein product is CASSAPTDNEKLFF.

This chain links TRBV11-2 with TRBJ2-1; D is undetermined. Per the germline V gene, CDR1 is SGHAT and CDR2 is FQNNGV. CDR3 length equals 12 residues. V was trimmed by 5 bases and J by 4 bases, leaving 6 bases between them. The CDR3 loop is CASSPRYNEQFF. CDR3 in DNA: TGTGCCAGCAGCCCACGGTACAATGAGCAGTTCTTC. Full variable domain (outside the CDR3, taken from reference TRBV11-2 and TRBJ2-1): EAGVAQSPRYKIIEKRQSVAFWCNPISGHATLYWYQQILGQGPKLLIQFQNNGVVDDSQLPKDRFSAERLKGVDSTLKIQPAKLEDSAVYLCASSPRYNEQFFGPGTRLTVL.

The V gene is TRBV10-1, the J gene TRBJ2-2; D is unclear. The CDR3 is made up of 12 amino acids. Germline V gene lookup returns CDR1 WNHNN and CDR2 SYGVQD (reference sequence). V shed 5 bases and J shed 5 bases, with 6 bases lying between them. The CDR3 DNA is TGCGCCAGCAGTAAGGAAACCGGGGAGCTGTTTTTT. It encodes CASSKETGELFF.

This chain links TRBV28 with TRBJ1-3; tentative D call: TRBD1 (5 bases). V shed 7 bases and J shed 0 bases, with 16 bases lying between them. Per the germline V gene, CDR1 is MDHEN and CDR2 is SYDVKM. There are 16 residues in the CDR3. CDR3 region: CASTPGGTISGNTIYF. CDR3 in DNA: TGTGCCAGCACCCCCGGCGGGACCATCTCTGGAAACACCATATATTTT.

CDR3 residues: CASSSSLDSGNTIYF. CDR3 bases: TGTGCCAGCAGCTCCTCTTTGGACTCTGGAAACACCATATATTTT. This chain uses TRBV7-9 with TRBJ1-3, with D unresolved. Trimming left V 4 bases short and J 0 bases short, with 10 bases between. Germline CDR1 is SEHNR and CDR2 is FQNEAQ (reference sequence). The CDR3 consists of 15 residues.

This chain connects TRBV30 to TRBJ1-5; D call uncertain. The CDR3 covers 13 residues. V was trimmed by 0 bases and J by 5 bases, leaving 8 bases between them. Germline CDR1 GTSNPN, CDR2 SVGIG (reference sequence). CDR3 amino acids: CAWSVGLDQPQHF. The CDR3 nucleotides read TGTGCCTGGAGTGTAGGGTTGGATCAGCCCCAGCATTTT.

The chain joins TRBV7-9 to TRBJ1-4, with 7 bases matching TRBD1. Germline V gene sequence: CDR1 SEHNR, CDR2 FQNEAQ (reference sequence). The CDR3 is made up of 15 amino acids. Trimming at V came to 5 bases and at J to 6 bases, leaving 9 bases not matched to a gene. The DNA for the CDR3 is TGTGCCAGCAGCCCCCGTGCCAGGGGGGATGAAAAACTGTTTTTT. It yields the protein CASSPRARGDEKLFF.

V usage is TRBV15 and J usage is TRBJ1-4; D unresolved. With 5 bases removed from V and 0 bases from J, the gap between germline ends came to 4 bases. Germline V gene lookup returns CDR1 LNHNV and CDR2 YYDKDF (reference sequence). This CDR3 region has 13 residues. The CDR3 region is CATSPATNEKLFF. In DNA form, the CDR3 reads TGTGCCACCAGCCCAGCAACTAATGAAAAACTGTTTTTT. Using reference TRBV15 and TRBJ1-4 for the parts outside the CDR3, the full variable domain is DAMVIQNPRYQVTQFGKPVTLSCSQTLNHNVMYWYQQKSSQAPKLLFHYYDKDFNNEADTPDNFQSRRPNTSFCFLDIRSPGLGDTAMYLCATSPATNEKLFFGSGTQLSVL.

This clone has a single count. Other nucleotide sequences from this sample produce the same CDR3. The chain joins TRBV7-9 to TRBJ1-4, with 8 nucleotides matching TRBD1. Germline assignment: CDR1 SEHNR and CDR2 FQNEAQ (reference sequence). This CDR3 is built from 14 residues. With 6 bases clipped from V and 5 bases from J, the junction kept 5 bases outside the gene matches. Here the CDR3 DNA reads TGTGCCAGCAGTAAAGACAGGGGAAATGAAAAACTGTTTTTT. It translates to CASSKDRGNEKLFF.

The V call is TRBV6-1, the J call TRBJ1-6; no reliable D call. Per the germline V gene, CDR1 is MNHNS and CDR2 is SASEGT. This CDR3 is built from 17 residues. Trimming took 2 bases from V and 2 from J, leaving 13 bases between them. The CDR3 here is CASSELSRATYNSPLHF. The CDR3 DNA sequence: TGTGCCAGCAGTGAATTGTCAAGGGCGACCTATAATTCACCCCTCCACTTT.

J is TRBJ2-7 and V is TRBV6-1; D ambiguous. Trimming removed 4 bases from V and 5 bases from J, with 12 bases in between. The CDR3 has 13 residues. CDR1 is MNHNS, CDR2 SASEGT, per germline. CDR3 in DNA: TGTGCCAGCAGTGGCGACATGTCGAACGAGCAGTACGTC. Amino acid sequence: CASSGDMSNEQYV.